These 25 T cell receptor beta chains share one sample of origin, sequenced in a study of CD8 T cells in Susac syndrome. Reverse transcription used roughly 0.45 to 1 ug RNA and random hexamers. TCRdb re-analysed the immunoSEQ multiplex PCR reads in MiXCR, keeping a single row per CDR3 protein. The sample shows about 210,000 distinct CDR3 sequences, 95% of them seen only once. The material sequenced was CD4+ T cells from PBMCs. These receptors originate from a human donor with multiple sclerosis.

The CDR3 region has the DNA TGTGCCAGCAGCTTAGAAGTGGTCAAAAGGGGCTACACCTTC. As protein: CASSLEVVKRGYTF. The genes are TRBV7-8 and TRBJ1-2; unclear D gene. The CDR3 contains 14 residues. From germline, CDR1 is SGHVS and CDR2 FQNEAQ. The germline V and J ends were trimmed by 1 base and 8 bases, with 14 bases remaining between them.

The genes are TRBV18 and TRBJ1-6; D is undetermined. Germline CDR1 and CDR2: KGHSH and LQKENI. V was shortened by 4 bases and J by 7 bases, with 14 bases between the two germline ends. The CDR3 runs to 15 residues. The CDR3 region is CASSLNTASNSPLHF. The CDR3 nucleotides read TGTGCCAGCTCACTAAACACAGCCTCGAATTCACCCCTCCACTTT.

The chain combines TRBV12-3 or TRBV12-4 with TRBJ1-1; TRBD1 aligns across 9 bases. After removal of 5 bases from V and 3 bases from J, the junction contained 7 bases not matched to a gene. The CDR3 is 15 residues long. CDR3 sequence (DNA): TGTGCCAGCAGTCCTCAGACAGGGGGATACACTGAAGCTTTCTTT. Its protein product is CASSPQTGGYTEAFF.

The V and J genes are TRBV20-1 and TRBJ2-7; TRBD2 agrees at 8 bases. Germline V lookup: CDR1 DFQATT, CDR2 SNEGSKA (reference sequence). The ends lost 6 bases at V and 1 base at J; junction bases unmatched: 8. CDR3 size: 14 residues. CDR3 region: CSAVKRERSYEQYF. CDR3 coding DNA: TGCAGTGCCGTGAAGCGGGAGAGGTCCTACGAGCAGTACTTC.

As DNA, the CDR3 is TGCAGTGCTAGGAACTTAGCGGGAGACTGGGCCAATGAGCAGTTCTTC. Translated, it gives CSARNLAGDWANEQFF. The chain uses TRBV20-1 and TRBJ2-1, with 9 nucleotides matching TRBD2. The CDR3 runs to 16 residues. Germline trimming cut 3 bases from V and 6 bases from J; bases unmatched to any gene: 12. The germline V gene encodes CDR1 DFQATT and CDR2 SNEGSKA (reference sequence).

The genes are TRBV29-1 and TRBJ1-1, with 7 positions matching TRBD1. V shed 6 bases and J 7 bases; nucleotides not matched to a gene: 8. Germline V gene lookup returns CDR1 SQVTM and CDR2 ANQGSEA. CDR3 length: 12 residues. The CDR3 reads CSVEGQSDEAFF. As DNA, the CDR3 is TGCAGCGTGGAGGGACAGTCAGATGAAGCTTTCTTT.

The CDR3 reads CASTPNRLYSYEQYF. The CDR3 DNA reads TGTGCCAGCACCCCAAATAGGCTTTACTCCTACGAGCAGTACTTC. The chain has TRBV11-2 and TRBJ2-7; D not resolved. This CDR3 contains 15 residues. The V and J ends lost 7 bases and 0 bases respectively, with 16 bases between them. Per the germline V gene, CDR1 is SGHAT and CDR2 is FQNNGV.

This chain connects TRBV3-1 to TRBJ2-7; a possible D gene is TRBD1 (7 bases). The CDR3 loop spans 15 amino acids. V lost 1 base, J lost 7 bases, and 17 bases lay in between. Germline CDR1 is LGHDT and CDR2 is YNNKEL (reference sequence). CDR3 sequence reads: CASSQVVGGGKEQYF. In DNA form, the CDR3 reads TGTGCCAGCAGCCAAGTCGTTGGAGGGGGCAAGGAGCAGTACTTC.

The CDR3 DNA follows: TGTGCCAGCAGCCAAGTACGCAGTGGCTATGGCTACACCTTC. The encoded protein is CASSQVRSGYGYTF. The rearrangement joins TRBV14 to TRBJ1-2; D not resolved. The CDR3 contains 14 residues. CDR1 is SGHDN, CDR2 FVKESK, per germline. Trimming left V 1 base short and J 4 bases short, with 10 bases between.

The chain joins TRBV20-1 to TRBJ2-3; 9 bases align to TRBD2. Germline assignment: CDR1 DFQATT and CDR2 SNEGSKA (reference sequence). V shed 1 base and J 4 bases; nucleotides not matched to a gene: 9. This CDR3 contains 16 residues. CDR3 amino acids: CSARVSGRGGPDTQYF. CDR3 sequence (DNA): TGCAGTGCTAGAGTCTCAGGGCGGGGGGGCCCAGATACGCAGTATTTT.

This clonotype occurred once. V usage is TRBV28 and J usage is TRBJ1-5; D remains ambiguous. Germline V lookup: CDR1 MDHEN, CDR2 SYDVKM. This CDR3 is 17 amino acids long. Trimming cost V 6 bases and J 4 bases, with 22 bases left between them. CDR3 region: CASSPSRPRTLNQPQHF. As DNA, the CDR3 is TGTGCCAGCAGCCCCTCCCGACCACGAACGCTTAATCAGCCCCAGCATTTT.

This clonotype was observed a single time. The CDR3 sequence: CASSAMGGQYEQFF. The CDR3 bases are TGTGCCAGCAGCGCAATGGGGGGGCAATATGAGCAGTTCTTC. The V gene is TRBV5-8, the J gene TRBJ2-1, with a weak D call TRBD2 (7 bases). V dropped 4 bases and J dropped 8 bases, with 16 bases sitting between them. The CDR3 covers 14 residues. Germline loops: CDR1 SGHTS, CDR2 YDEGEE.

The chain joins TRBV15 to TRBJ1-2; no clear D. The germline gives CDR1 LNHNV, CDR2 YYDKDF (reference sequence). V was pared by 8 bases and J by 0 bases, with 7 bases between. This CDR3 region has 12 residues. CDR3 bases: TGTGCCACCTCACGAGCTAACTATGGCTACACCTTC. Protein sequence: CATSRANYGYTF. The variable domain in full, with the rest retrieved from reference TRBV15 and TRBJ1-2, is DAMVIQNPRYQVTQFGKPVTLSCSQTLNHNVMYWYQQKSSQAPKLLFHYYDKDFNNEADTPDNFQSRRPNTSFCFLDIRSPGLGDTAMYLCATSRANYGYTFGSGTRLTVV.

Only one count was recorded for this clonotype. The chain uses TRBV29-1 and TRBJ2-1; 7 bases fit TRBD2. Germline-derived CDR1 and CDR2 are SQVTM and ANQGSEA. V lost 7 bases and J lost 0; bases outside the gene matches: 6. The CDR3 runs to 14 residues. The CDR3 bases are TGCAGCGCCTCGCGGGGGAGCTCCTACAATGAGCAGTTCTTC. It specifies CSASRGSSYNEQFF.

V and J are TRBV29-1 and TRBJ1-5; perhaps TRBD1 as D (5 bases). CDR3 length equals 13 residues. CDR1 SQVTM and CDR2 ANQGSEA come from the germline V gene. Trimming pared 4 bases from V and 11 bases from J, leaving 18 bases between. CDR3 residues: CSVVLGQGLSQHF. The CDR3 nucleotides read TGCAGCGTTGTTCTGGGTCAGGGTTTGTCCCAGCATTTT.

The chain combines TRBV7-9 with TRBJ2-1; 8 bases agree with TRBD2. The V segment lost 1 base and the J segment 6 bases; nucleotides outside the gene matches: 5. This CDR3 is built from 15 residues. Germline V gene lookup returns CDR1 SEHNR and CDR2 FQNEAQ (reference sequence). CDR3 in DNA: TGTGCCAGCAGCTTAGACAGCGGGAGTCTCAATGAGCAGTTCTTC. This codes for CASSLDSGSLNEQFF.

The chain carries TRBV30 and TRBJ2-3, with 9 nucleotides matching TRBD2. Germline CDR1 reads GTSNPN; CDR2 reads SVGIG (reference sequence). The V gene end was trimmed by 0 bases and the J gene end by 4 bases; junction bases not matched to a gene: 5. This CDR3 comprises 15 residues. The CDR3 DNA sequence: TGTGCCTGGAGTGTTGGTAGCGGGAGTGCAGATACGCAGTATTTT. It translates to CAWSVGSGSADTQYF.

The CDR3, as DNA: TGTGCCACCGCCTCGGGCGATACGCAGTATTTT. Protein: CATASGDTQYF. This chain uses TRBV7-9 with TRBJ2-3; no firm D call. Germline V gene data show CDR1 as SEHNR and CDR2 as FQNEAQ (reference sequence). V gave up 10 bases and J gave up 6 bases, with 11 bases separating them. The CDR3 loop spans 11 amino acids.

CDR3 sequence: CASSHTGVSYEQYF. The CDR3 region has the DNA TGTGCCAGCAGCCATACAGGGGTTTCTTACGAGCAGTACTTC. The genes are TRBV3-1 and TRBJ2-7, with 7 bases aligning to TRBD1. Trimming took 3 bases from V and 4 from J; bases not matched to a gene: 6. In germline, CDR1 is LGHDT, CDR2 YNNKEL (reference sequence). CDR3 size: 14 residues.

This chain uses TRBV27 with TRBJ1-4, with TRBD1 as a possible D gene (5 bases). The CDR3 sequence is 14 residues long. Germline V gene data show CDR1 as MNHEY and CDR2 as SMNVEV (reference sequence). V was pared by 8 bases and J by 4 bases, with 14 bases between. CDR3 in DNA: TGTGCCAGCGGATACCAGGGAATTAATGAAAAACTGTTTTTT. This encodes CASGYQGINEKLFF.

The CDR3 is CSVEAKASTDTQYF. The CDR3, as DNA: TGCAGCGTTGAGGCGAAGGCTAGCACAGATACGCAGTATTTT. This sequence joins TRBV29-1 and TRBJ2-3; D gene uncertain. The CDR3 totals 14 residues. The V gene's germline CDR1 is SQVTM and CDR2 ANQGSEA. Trimming left V 3 bases short and J 0 bases short, with 10 bases between.

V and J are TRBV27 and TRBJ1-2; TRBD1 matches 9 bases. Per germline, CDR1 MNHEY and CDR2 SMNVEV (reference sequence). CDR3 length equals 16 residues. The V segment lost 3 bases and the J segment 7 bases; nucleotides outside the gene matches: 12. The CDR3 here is CASSLGDRVSSCGYTF. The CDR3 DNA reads TGTGCCAGCAGTTTGGGGGACAGGGTTTCGAGCTGTGGCTACACCTTC.

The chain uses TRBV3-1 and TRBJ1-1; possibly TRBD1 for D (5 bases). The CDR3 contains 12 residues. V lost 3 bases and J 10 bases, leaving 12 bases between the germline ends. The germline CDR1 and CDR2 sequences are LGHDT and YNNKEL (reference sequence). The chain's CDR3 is CASSQGPQRAFF. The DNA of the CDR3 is TGTGCCAGCAGCCAGGGACCCCAGCGAGCTTTCTTT.

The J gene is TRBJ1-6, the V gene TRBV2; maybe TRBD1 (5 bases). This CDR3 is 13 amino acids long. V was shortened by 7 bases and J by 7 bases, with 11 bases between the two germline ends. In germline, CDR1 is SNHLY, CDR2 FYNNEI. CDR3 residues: CASTANRNSPLHF. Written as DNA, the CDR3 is TGTGCCAGCACTGCCAACAGGAATTCACCCCTCCACTTT.

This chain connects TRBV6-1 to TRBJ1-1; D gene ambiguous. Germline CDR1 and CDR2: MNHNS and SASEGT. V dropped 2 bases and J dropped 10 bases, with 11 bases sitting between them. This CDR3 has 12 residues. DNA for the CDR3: TGTGCCAGCAGTGAAACGGGGTATGGAGCTTTCTTT. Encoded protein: CASSETGYGAFF.